This T cell receptor beta chain was recorded in a study of blood T cell repertoires in COVID-19 (dated by TCRdb to 2020 to 2022). About the investigation overall: The collaborator samples originated in the United States, Italy and Spain and spanned the acute and convalescent phases of COVID-19. The prospective study material was composed of cDNA or gDNA derived from T cells, B-cell-depleted T cells, or PBMCs. Deeply sampled blood TCRbeta repertoires from subjects exposed to, actively infected with, or recovered from COVID-19 were included in the dataset. The repertoires were made available in a free public database intended to serve as a resource for research on the immune response to SARS-CoV-2. The samples were drawn from the first 160 participants of the ongoing ImmuneRACE study and from 1,254 subjects provided by 6 global collaborators. Sample metadata almost always included a de-identified subject ID, COVID-19 status, age in years and sex. Where available, HLA class I and class II types were taken from metadata supplied by the sample provider and were not determined by assay-based typing. Summary of the overall study and its limitations: How much clinical and demographic metadata was included differed by source and by participant, and the metadata was provided uncurated.

V loses 2 bases at its end and J loses 2 bases; junction bases beyond the gene matches: 1. Based on the germline V gene, the CDR1 and CDR2 sequences are KGHSY and FQNENV. Counted from cysteine to phenylalanine, this CDR3 has 15 amino acids. Of the read, only the CDR3 DNA is kept; its 45 bases are in frame from base 1. For this clone: No antigen is known for it. Base qualities are not at hand, and no much larger clone is one base apart.

Whole blood was collected in K2EDTA tubes by collaborating institutions according to the institutions' own protocols. For TCRbeta analysis, collaborator samples were shipped as frozen whole blood, as isolated PBMCs, or as DNA extracted from either sample type. TCRbeta CDR3 regions were amplified from genomic DNA by means of the immunoSEQ Assay, a bias-controlled multiplex PCR. Under the source paper's analysis protocol: Nucleated cell counts per sample were estimated from amplification of reference gene primers within the assay. Sequence reads were collapsed and filtered to measure the absolute abundance of every unique TCRbeta CDR3 rearrangement. Productive Simpson clonality was computed per sample as the square root of Simpson's diversity index over productive rearrangements. Entries here come from immuneACCESS through TCRdb and include only in-frame sequences with V and J called. Some clones fail to appear in such tables; in the studies checked, an unresolved V gene covers under half of the shortfall, and the cause of the remainder is unknown. V and J calls and clone size come straight from that table; D and trimming were deduced from the DNA. The sample profile shows some 120,000 clones; around 86% of them were found once. Roughly 8.2% of the sample belongs to the ten largest clones.

The sequencing input was peripheral blood. This clonotype originated in a man aged 65 to 85 with acute or convalescent COVID-19. Here the chain combines TRBV16 and TRBJ1-2; 11 junctional bases match TRBD1. The CDR3 here reads CASSQGTGGNYGYTF. The DNA sequence is as follows: TGTGCCAGCAGCCAAGGGACAGGGGGGAACTATGGCTACACCTTC.